Listed here are 27 T cell receptor beta chains from one sample, sequenced in a study of beta chain features in type 1 diabetes (dated by TCRdb to the late 2010s). The library was prepared using the immunoSEQ multiplex PCR assay. The High Capacity cDNA Reverse Transcription Kit was used to reverse transcribe all of the isolated RNA, meaning that expressed TCRB transcripts were what got sequenced. Here the immuneACCESS table is served through TCRdb, limited to in-frame sequences with V and J called. Missing clones are a known gap in these copies; in checked studies unresolved V genes cover under half, and the rest lacks a known reason. The sample contains around 150,000 clones, 10% of them found a single time. The ten largest clones take up approximately 0.46% of the sample. Antigen specificity for these receptors is unknown. Broader findings and caveats from the paper: A moderate but significant shortening of TCRB CDR3 length was observed in type 1 diabetes patients in all four CD4+ subsets.

Sequenced material: central memory CD4+ T cells from blood. These receptors originate from a man aged 25-40 years with type 1 diabetes.

The chain is built from TRBV6-6 and TRBJ1-4; D is unclear. V shed 0 bases and J shed 0 bases, with 8 bases lying between them. The CDR3 covers 16 residues. The germline V gene has CDR1 MNHNY and CDR2 SVGAGI (reference sequence). The CDR3 DNA reads TGTGCCAGCAGTTACTCGGAGGGAGCAACTAATGAAAAACTGTTTTTT. This translates into CASSYSEGATNEKLFF.

The J gene is TRBJ2-1, the V gene TRBV18; D is undetermined. Trimming pared 2 bases from V and 4 bases from J, leaving 6 bases between. This CDR3 comprises 13 residues. The germline V gene encodes CDR1 KGHSH and CDR2 LQKENI. The CDR3 DNA reads as TGTGCCAGCTCACCATTCAAATACAATGAGCAGTTCTTC. Its translation is CASSPFKYNEQFF.

The chain joins TRBV11-2 to TRBJ2-3; D uncertain. Germline lookup yields CDR1 SGHAT and CDR2 FQNNGV. The CDR3 extends over 13 amino acids. V was cut by 3 bases and J by 3 bases, with 7 bases left in between. CDR3 residues: CASSFTWTDTQYF. The CDR3 nucleotides are TGTGCCAGCAGCTTCACTTGGACAGATACGCAGTATTTT.

This clone was detected a few times. The gene calls are TRBV7-6 and TRBJ2-1, with D perhaps matching TRBD1 (5 bases). The germline gives CDR1 SGHVS, CDR2 FNYEAQ. CDR3 length: 12 residues. Trimming took 5 bases from V and 8 from J, leaving 10 bases between them. CDR3 in amino acids: CASSIDSHEQFF. Written as DNA, the CDR3 is TGTGCCAGCAGCATAGACAGTCATGAGCAGTTCTTC.

The V call is TRBV18, the J call TRBJ2-7, with 9 bases fitting TRBD2. Germline CDR1 and CDR2: KGHSH and LQKENI. J lost 5 bases, V lost 0 bases, and 5 bases had no gene match. CDR3 length: 15 amino acids. The CDR3 nucleotides read TGTGCCAGCTCACCACCTGGGGCGGGAGGGCACGAGCAGTACTTC. Translated, it gives CASSPPGAGGHEQYF.

This clone has only a few counts. The CDR3 DNA reads TGTGCCAGCAGCTTGGTAAAAGGGGGGGCCTACGAGCAGTACTTC. Translated: CASSLVKGGAYEQYF. The chain joins TRBV5-4 to TRBJ2-7; the D gene is possibly TRBD2 (7 bases). V gave up 0 bases and J gave up 2 bases, with 12 bases separating them. CDR3 length: 15 amino acids. Germline values: CDR1 SGHNT, CDR2 YYREEE (reference sequence).

The table lists this clone with a few counts. V and J are TRBV11-1 and TRBJ1-1; 7 bases align to TRBD1. V gave up 5 bases and J gave up 8 bases; unmatched junction bases: 8. The germline V gene encodes CDR1 SGHAT and CDR2 FQDESV (reference sequence). The CDR3 is 13 amino acids. This CDR3 reads CASSKTGNEEAFF. The DNA of the CDR3 is TGTGCCAGCAGCAAGACAGGGAACGAAGAAGCTTTCTTT. The full variable domain, completed using reference TRBV11-1 and TRBJ1-1, is EAEVAQSPRYKITEKSQAVAFWCDPISGHATLYWYRQILGQGPELLVQFQDESVVDDSQLPKDRFSAERLKGVDSTLKIQPAELGDSAMYLCASSKTGNEEAFFGQGTRLTVV.

The V and J genes are TRBV6-1 and TRBJ1-4; the D gene is possibly TRBD1 (5 bases). V dropped 5 bases and J dropped 7 bases, with 14 bases sitting between them. This CDR3 is 14 amino acids long. In germline, CDR1 is MNHNS, CDR2 SASEGT. CDR3 DNA: TGTGCCAGCAGTCAAACAGGATCGGGTGAAAAACTGTTTTTT. This sequence encodes CASSQTGSGEKLFF.

This clone was seen only a few times. The rearrangement joins TRBV28 to TRBJ2-1; D perhaps matches TRBD2 (5 bases). Germline lookup yields CDR1 MDHEN and CDR2 SYDVKM. V lost 10 bases to trimming and J lost 8 bases, with 15 bases between them. The CDR3 is made up of 12 amino acids. The CDR3 sequence is CATRLLVDEQFF. The CDR3 coding sequence is TGTGCCACCCGACTACTTGTGGATGAGCAGTTCTTC.

The chain employs TRBV5-1 and TRBJ1-2, with 9 positions matching TRBD1. The V gene's germline CDR1 is SGHRS and CDR2 YFSETQ. V gave up 4 bases and J gave up 8 bases; unmatched junction bases: 6. The CDR3 loop spans 13 amino acids. For the CDR3, the DNA is TGCGCCAGCAGCCCCGGGACAGGGAGCGGCTACACCTTC. Protein sequence: CASSPGTGSGYTF. Full variable domain (outside the CDR3, taken from reference TRBV5-1 and TRBJ1-2): KAGVTQTPRYLIKTRGQQVTLSCSPISGHRSVSWYQQTPGQGLQFLFEYFSETQRNKGNFPGRFSGRQFSNSRSEMNVSTLELGDSALYLCASSPGTGSGYTFGSGTRLTVV.

This clone has a handful of counts. The chain carries TRBV9 and TRBJ2-7, with 8 bases aligning to TRBD2. The trim removed 3 bases at V and 3 bases at J, leaving 8 bases unmatched. This CDR3 region has 15 residues. CDR1 SGDLS and CDR2 YYNGEE come from the germline V gene. This CDR3 is CASSAQLADSYEQYF. The CDR3 nucleotides are TGTGCCAGCAGCGCCCAACTAGCGGACAGCTACGAGCAGTACTTC.

CDR3 in amino acids: CAWSFRGNQPQHF. In nucleotides, the CDR3 is TGTGCCTGGAGTTTCAGGGGCAATCAGCCCCAGCATTTT. The chain joins TRBV30 to TRBJ1-5; a possible D gene is TRBD1 (5 bases). V lost 2 bases and J lost 2, with 7 bases in between. This CDR3 has 13 amino acids. Germline-derived CDR1 and CDR2 are GTSNPN and SVGIG (reference sequence).

This clone was detected a few times. The V and J genes are TRBV28 and TRBJ2-7; possibly TRBD1 for D (6 bases). Trimming pared 10 bases from V and 2 bases from J, leaving 18 bases between. The CDR3 covers 14 residues. The V gene's germline CDR1 is MDHEN and CDR2 SYDVKM. CDR3 in DNA: TGTGCCATCCGAGGGGGACACCAAGCCTACGAGCAGTACTTC. Amino acid sequence: CAIRGGHQAYEQYF.

This clone has a handful of counts. The chain recombines TRBV4-1 with TRBJ2-3; D uncertain. V lost 1 base, J lost 0 bases, and 5 bases lay in between. Germline V CDR1 and CDR2: MGHRA, YSYEKL. CDR3 length: 14 amino acids. The CDR3 region has the DNA TGCGCCAGCAGCCAAGTTAGTAGCACAGATACGCAGTATTTT. It codes for CASSQVSSTDTQYF.

This chain connects TRBV11-2 to TRBJ1-1, with D hard to call. The V gene's germline CDR1 is SGHAT and CDR2 FQNNGV. The CDR3 length is 14 residues. Between the trimmed V and J ends, which lost 4 bases and 0 bases, there was a span of 9 bases. The CDR3 reads CASSSQWLNTEAFF. CDR3 bases: TGTGCCAGCAGCTCCCAGTGGTTGAACACTGAAGCTTTCTTT.

This clone was seen a handful of times. V and J are TRBV28 and TRBJ2-1; 7 bases match TRBD2. Trimming took 7 bases from V and 7 from J; bases not matched to a gene: 13. The CDR3 is 15 amino acids. Germline CDR1 reads MDHEN; CDR2 reads SYDVKM. CDR3 region: CASTSWGGSGNEQFF. In nucleotides, the CDR3 is TGTGCCAGCACCAGTTGGGGAGGGAGTGGGAATGAGCAGTTCTTC.

The chain employs TRBV18 and TRBJ1-3; D possibly corresponds to TRBD1 (6 bases). This CDR3 region has 17 residues. Germline-derived CDR1 and CDR2 are KGHSH and LQKENI. With 3 bases removed from V and 0 bases from J, the gap between germline ends came to 15 bases. The CDR3 bases are TGTGCCAGCTCACCGTCATTACAGGGAAACTCTGGAAACACCATATATTTT. Protein product: CASSPSLQGNSGNTIYF.

The chain employs TRBV5-4 and TRBJ1-2; D is ambiguous. CDR1 is SGHNT, CDR2 YYREEE, per germline (reference sequence). This CDR3 is 12 amino acids long. Trimming shortened V by 0 bases and J by 7 bases, and 7 bases separated the two germline ends. Here the CDR3 DNA reads TGTGCCAGCAGCTTGGTCGCTAGTGGCTACACCTTC. This codes for CASSLVASGYTF.

The gene calls are TRBV7-2 and TRBJ2-3; 10 bases align to TRBD2. CDR3 length equals 17 residues. The V segment lost 5 bases and the J segment 1 base; nucleotides outside the gene matches: 9. Germline V lookup: CDR1 SGHTA, CDR2 FQGNSA. CDR3 DNA sequence: TGTGCCAGCAGCCCATATCCCGGGACTAGCGGCACAGATACGCAGTATTTT. Encoded protein: CASSPYPGTSGTDTQYF. Drawing the rest from reference TRBV7-2 and TRBJ2-3, the complete variable domain is GAGVSQSPSNKVTEKGKDVELRCDPISGHTALYWYRQSLGQGLEFLIYFQGNSAPDKSGLPSDRFSAERTGGSVSTLTIQRTQQEDSAVYLCASSPYPGTSGTDTQYFGPGTRLTVL.

A few counts support this clone. The J gene is TRBJ2-3, the V gene TRBV13, with 7 nucleotides matching TRBD1. Germline CDR1 is PRHDT and CDR2 is FYEKMQ (reference sequence). The CDR3 loop spans 15 amino acids. The V gene end was trimmed by 7 bases and the J gene end by 2 bases; junction bases not matched to a gene: 9. The CDR3 nucleotides are TGTGCCAGCATTAGAAGGACAGGTCCCACAGATACGCAGTATTTT. This gives the protein CASIRRTGPTDTQYF.

This clone was observed a handful of times. The CDR3 loop reads CASSSLRRGINFGQFF. In nucleotides, the CDR3 is TGTGCCAGCAGCTCTCTGCGGCGGGGAATAAATTTCGGTCAGTTCTTC. The chain combines TRBV11-2 with TRBJ2-1; TRBD2 is a possible D gene (6 bases). The CDR3 sequence is 16 residues long. Germline CDR1 and CDR2: SGHAT and FQNNGV. The V and J ends lost 4 bases and 13 bases respectively, with 26 bases between them.

This clone has a handful of counts. The chain couples TRBV19 to TRBJ1-5; the D is unclear. CDR1 LNHDA and CDR2 SQIVND come from the germline V gene (reference sequence). CDR3 length equals 13 residues. Trimming stripped 10 bases from V and 7 bases from J, with 17 bases between. CDR3 amino acids: CATKEGGNQPQHF. The CDR3, as DNA: TGTGCCACTAAGGAGGGAGGGAACCAGCCCCAGCATTTT.

The genes are TRBV5-1 and TRBJ2-2; D possibly corresponds to TRBD2 (6 bases). Looked up from germline, CDR1 is SGHRS and CDR2 is YFSETQ. Trimming shortened V by 1 base and J by 6 bases, and 13 bases separated the two germline ends. The length of the CDR3 is 15 residues. As DNA, the CDR3 is TGCGCCAGCAGCTTGAACGCAGGGACTGCCGGGGAGCTGTTTTTT. Its translation is CASSLNAGTAGELFF.

CDR3 coding DNA: TGTGCCAGCAGCCTGGGCGGAGCGGCTAGCAGCTACGAGCAGTACTTC. As protein: CASSLGGAASSYEQYF. This chain connects TRBV7-8 to TRBJ2-7; TRBD2 might be the D (5 bases). The CDR3 has 16 residues. V was pared by 5 bases and J by 3 bases, with 20 bases between. CDR1 is SGHVS and CDR2 is FQNEAQ in the germline V gene. The complete variable domain, with remaining parts taken from reference TRBV7-8 and TRBJ2-7, reads GAGVSQSPRYKVAKRGQDVALRCDPISGHVSLFWYQQALGQGPEFLTYFQNEAQLDKSGLPSDRFFAERPEGSVSTLKIQRTQQEDSAVYLCASSLGGAASSYEQYFGPGTRLTVT.

This chain uses TRBV27 with TRBJ2-5; 8 positions match TRBD1. V gave up 3 bases and J gave up 5 bases; unmatched junction bases: 5. This CDR3 is built from 14 residues. Germline CDR1 and CDR2: MNHEY and SMNVEV (reference sequence). The CDR3 DNA reads TGTGCCAGCAGTTTGGGCAGGGGGCTTGAGACCCAGTACTTC. Residues: CASSLGRGLETQYF.

There are a few counts of this clone. The V gene is TRBV18, the J gene TRBJ1-1, with a possible D match to TRBD1 (6 bases). This CDR3 region has 13 residues. V was pared by 5 bases and J by 2 bases, with 9 bases between. Germline CDR1 is KGHSH and CDR2 is LQKENI. The CDR3 sequence: CASSTDRNTEAFF. CDR3 nucleotides: TGTGCCAGCTCAACGGACAGAAACACTGAAGCTTTCTTT.

This rearrangement joins TRBV27 to TRBJ1-1, with 9 bases aligning to TRBD1. The V gene's germline CDR1 is MNHEY and CDR2 SMNVEV (reference sequence). This CDR3 is 16 amino acids long. V lost 3 bases and J lost 10; bases outside the gene matches: 15. The CDR3 DNA reads TGTGCCAGCAGTTTCGATTCCCCCGGGACAGGGTATGGAGCTTTCTTT. Protein product: CASSFDSPGTGYGAFF.